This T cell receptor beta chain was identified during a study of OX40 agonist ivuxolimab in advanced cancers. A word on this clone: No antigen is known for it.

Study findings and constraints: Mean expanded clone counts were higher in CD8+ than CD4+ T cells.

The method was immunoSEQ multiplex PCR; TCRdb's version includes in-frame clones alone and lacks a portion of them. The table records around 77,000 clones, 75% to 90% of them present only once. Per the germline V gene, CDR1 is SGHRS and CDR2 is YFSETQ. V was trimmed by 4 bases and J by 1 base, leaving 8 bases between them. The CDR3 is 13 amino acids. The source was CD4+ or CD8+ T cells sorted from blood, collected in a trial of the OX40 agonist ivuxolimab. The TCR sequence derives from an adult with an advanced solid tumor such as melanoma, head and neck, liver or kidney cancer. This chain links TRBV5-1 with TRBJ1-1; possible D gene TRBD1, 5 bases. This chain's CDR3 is CASSPDTNTEAFF. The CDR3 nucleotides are TGCGCCAGCAGCCCGGACACGAACACTGAAGCTTTCTTT. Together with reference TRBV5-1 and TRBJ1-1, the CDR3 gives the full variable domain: KAGVTQTPRYLIKTRGQQVTLSCSPISGHRSVSWYQQTPGQGLQFLFEYFSETQRNKGNFPGRFSGRQFSNSRSEMNVSTLELGDSALYLCASSPDTNTEAFFGQGTRLTVV.